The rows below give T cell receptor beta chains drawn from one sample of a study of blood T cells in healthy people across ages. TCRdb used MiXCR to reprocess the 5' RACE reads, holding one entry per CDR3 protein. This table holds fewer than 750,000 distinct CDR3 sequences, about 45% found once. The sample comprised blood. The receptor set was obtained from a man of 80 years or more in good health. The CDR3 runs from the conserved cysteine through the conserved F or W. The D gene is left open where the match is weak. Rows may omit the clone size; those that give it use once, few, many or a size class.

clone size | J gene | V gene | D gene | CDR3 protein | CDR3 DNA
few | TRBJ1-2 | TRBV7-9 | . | CASSFPGPNYGYTF | TGTGCCAGCAGCTTCCCGGGGCCTAACTATGGCTACACCTTC
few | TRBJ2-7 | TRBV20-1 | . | CSAVGGPTYEQYF | TGCAGTGCTGTAGGGGGGCCGACCTACGAGCAGTACTTC
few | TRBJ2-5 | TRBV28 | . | CASSNPDRRGYF | TGTGCCAGCAGTAACCCAGACAGGAGGGGGTACTTC
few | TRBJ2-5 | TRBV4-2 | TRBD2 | CASSQDVVRGRAGETQYF | TGTGCCAGCAGCCAAGATGTGGTGCGCGGGAGGGCCGGGGAGACCCAGTACTTC
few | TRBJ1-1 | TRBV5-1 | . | CASSTGEFGTEAFF | TGCGCCAGCAGCACCGGGGAGTTTGGCACTGAAGCTTTCTTT
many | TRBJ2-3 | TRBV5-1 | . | CASSLERSTDTQYF | TGTGCCAGCAGCCTAGAGCGTAGCACAGATACGCAGTATTTT
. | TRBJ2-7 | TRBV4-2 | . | CASSQGRGQQYF | TGTGCCAGCAGCCAAGGACGGGGCCAGCAGTACTTC
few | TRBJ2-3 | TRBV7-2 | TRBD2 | CASSLIVRETSGWNTQYF | TGTGCCAGCAGCTTAATCGTCCGCGAGACTAGCGGGTGGAATACGCAGTATTTT
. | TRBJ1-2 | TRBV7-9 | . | CASSSGPDGYTF | TGTGCCAGCAGCTCAGGGCCGGATGGCTACACCTTC
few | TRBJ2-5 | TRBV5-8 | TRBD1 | CASSPRDREETQYF | TGTGCCAGCAGCCCCAGGGACAGGGAAGAGACCCAGTACTTC
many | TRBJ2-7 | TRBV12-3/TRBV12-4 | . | CASSLARYEQYF | TGTGCCAGCAGCCTGGCACGCTACGAGCAGTACTTC
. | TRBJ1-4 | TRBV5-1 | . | CASSLERPNEKLFF | TGCGCCAGCAGCTTGGAACGCCCTAATGAAAAACTGTTTTTT
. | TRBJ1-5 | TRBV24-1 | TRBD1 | CATSGTGDRNQPQHF | TGTGCCACCAGTGGGACAGGGGATCGCAATCAGCCCCAGCATTTT
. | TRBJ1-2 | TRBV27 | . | CASSLRGGGYGYTF | TGTGCCAGCAGTTTAAGGGGTGGAGGGTATGGCTACACCTTC
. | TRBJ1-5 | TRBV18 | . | CASSLLRDQPQHF | TGTGCCAGCTCCCTCCTTCGCGATCAGCCCCAGCATTTT
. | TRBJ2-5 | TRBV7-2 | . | CASSPHGGAYNEQYF | TGTGCCAGCAGCCCCCATGGCGGGGCGTACAATGAGCAGTACTTC
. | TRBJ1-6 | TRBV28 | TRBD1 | CASSRTGTDNSPLHF | TGTGCCAGCAGTCGTACCGGGACAGACAATTCACCCCTCCACTTT
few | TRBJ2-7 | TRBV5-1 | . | CASTGTHTYEQYF | TGCGCCAGCACGGGGACACACACCTACGAGCAGTACTTC
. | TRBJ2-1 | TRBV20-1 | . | CSAESQDRGIGEQFF | TGCAGTGCTGAGAGCCAGGACCGGGGCATAGGAGAGCAGTTCTTC